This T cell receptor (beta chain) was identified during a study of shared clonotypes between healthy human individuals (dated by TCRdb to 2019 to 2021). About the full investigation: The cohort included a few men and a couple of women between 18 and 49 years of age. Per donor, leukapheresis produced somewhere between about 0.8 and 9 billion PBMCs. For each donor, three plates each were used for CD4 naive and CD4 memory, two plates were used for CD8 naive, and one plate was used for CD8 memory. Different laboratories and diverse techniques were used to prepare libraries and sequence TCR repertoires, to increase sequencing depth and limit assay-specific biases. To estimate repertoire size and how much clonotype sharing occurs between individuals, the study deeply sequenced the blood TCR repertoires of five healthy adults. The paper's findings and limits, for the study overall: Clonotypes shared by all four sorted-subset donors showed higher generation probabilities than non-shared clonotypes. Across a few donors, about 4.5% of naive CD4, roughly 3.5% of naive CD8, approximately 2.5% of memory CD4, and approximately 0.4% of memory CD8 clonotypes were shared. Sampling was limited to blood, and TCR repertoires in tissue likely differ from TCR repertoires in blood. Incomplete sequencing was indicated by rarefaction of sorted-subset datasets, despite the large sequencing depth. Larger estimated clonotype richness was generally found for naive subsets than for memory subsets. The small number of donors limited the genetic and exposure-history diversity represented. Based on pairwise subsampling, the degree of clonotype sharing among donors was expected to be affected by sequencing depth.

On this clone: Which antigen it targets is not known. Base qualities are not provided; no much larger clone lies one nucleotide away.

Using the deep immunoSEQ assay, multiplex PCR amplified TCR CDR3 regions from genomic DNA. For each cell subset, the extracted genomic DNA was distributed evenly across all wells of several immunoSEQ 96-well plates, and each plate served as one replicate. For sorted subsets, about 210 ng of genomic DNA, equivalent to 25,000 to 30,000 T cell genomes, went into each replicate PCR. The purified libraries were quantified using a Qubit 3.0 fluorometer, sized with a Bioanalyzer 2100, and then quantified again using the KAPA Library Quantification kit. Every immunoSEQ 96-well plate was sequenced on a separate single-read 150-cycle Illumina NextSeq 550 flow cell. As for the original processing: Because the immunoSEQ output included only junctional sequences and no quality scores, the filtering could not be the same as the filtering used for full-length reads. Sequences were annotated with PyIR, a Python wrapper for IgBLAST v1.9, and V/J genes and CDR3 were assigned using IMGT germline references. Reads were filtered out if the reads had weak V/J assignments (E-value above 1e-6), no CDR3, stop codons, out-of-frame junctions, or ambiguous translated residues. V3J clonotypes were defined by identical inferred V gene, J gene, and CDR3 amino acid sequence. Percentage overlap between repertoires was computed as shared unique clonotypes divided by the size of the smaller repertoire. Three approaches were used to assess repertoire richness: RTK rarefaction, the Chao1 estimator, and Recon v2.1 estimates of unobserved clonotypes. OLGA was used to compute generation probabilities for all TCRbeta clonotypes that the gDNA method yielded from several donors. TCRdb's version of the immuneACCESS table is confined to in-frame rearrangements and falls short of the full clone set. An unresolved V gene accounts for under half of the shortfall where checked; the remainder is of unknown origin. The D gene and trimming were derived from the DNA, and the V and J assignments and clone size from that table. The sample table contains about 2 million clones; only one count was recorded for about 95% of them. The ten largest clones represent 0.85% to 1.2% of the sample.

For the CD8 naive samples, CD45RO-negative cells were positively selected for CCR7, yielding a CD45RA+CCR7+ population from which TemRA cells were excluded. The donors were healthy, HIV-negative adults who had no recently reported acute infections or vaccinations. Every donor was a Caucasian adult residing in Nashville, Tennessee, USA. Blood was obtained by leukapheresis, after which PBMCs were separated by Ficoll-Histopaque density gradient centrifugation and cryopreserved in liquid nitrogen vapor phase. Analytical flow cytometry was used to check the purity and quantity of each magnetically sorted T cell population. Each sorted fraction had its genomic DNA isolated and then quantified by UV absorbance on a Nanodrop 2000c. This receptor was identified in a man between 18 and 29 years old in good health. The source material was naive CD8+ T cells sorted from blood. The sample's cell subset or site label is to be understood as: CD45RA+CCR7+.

Here is the DNA: TGTGCCAGCAGTTACCGGGACAGGGGGGGTTCCTACGAGCAGTACTTC. Protein translation: CASSYRDRGGSYEQYF. Recombination connected TRBV6-5 to TRBJ2-7; 11 central bases correspond to TRBD1. The germline V gene provides CDR1 MNHEY and CDR2 SVGAGI. From cysteine to phenylalanine, the CDR3 is 16 amino acids long. Here the CDR3 DNA is all that survives: 48 bases in frame from base 1. V is pruned by 2 bases and J by 1 base, leaving 4 bases of the junction without a gene match.